Shown below are 2 T cell receptor beta chains from a single sample sequenced in a study of OX40 agonist ivuxolimab in advanced cancers. Measured with immunoSEQ multiplex PCR; TCRdb has only the in-frame clones, and not every one. The data hold more than 20,000 clones, with approximately 73% observed a single time. This material consisted of CD4+ or CD8+ T cells sorted from blood, taken in a trial of the OX40 agonist ivuxolimab. These receptors came from an adult with an advanced solid tumor such as melanoma, head and neck, liver or kidney cancer.

V gene TRBV6-1 combines with J gene TRBJ1-3, with D possibly being TRBD1 (5 bases). Per the germline V gene, CDR1 is MNHNS and CDR2 is SASEGT. With 4 bases removed from V and 0 bases from J, the gap between germline ends came to 16 bases. The CDR3 length is 17 residues. The CDR3 spells CASSGGRGASSGNTIYF. In DNA, the CDR3 is TGTGCCAGCAGTGGGGGACGGGGAGCGAGCTCTGGAAACACCATATATTTT.

This clone has more than one count but fewer than ten. The V gene is TRBV10-1, the J gene TRBJ1-2; D perhaps matches TRBD1 (5 bases). The CDR3 length is 13 residues. V lost 2 bases to trimming and J lost 2 bases, with 6 bases between them. Looked up from germline, CDR1 is WNHNN and CDR2 is SYGVQD (reference sequence). DNA of the CDR3: TGCGCCAGCAGTGAGGCAGGGAACTATGGCTACACCTTC. Translating it yields CASSEAGNYGYTF.